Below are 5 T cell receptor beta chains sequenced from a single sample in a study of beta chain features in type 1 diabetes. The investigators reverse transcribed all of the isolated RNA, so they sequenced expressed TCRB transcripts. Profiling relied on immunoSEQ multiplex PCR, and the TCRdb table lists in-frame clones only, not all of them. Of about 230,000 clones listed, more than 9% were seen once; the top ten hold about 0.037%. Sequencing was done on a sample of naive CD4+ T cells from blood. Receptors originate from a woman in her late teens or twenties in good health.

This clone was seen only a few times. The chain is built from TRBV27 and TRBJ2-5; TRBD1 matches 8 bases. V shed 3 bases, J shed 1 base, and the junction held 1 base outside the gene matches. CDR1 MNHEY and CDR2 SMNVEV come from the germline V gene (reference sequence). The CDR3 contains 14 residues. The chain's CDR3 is CASSFQGAQETQYF. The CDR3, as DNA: TGTGCCAGCAGTTTTCAGGGGGCCCAAGAGACCCAGTACTTC.

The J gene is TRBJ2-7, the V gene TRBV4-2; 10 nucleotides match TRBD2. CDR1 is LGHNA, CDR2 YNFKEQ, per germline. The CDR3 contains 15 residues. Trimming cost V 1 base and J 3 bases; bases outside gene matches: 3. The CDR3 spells CASSQGLAGVYEQYF. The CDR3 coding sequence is TGTGCCAGCAGCCAAGGTCTAGCGGGAGTCTACGAGCAGTACTTC.

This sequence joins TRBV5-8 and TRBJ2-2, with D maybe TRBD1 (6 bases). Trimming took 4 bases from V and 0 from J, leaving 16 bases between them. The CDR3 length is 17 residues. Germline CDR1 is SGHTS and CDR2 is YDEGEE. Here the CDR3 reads CASSEVGQIANTGELFF. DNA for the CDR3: TGTGCCAGCAGCGAGGTCGGACAGATCGCGAACACCGGGGAGCTGTTTTTT. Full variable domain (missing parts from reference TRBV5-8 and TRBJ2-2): EAGVTQSPTHLIKTRGQQATLRCSPISGHTSVYWYQQALGLGLQFLLWYDEGEERNRGNFPPRFSGRQFPNYSSELNVNALELEDSALYLCASSEVGQIANTGELFFGEGSRLTVL.

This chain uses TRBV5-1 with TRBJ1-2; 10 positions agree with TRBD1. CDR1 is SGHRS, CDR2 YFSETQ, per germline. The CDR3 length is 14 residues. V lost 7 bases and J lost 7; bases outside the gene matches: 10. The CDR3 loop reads CASSPMTGGLGYTF. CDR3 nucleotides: TGCGCCAGCTCACCCATGACAGGGGGCCTTGGCTACACCTTC.

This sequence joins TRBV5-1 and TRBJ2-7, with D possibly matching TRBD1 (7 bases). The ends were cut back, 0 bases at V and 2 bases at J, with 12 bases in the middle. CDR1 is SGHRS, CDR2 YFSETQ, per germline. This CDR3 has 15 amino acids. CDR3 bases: TGCGCCAGCAGCTTGGGCGGGACAGCAACCTACGAGCAGTACTTC. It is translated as CASSLGGTATYEQYF.